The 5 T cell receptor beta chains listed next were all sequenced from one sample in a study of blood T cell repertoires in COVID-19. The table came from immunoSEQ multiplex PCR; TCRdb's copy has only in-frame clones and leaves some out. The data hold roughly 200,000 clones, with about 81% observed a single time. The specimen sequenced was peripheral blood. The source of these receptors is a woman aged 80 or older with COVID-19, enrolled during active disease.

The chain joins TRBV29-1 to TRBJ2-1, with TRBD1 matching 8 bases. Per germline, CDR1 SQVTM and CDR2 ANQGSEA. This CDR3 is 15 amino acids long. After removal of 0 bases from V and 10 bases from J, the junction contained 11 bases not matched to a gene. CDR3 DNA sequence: TGCAGCGTTGAAGATCCGCAGGGGGCTAGGGTGGAGCAGTTCTTC. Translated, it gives CSVEDPQGARVEQFF.

Written as DNA, the CDR3 is TGTGCCAGCAGGACAGCGGGACCCGCGGGTGAGCAGTTCTTC. Protein: CASRTAGPAGEQFF. The J gene is TRBJ2-1, the V gene TRBV6-5, with 7 bases lining up with TRBD2. The CDR3 is 14 residues long. Trimming removed 6 bases from V and 9 bases from J; junction bases left unmatched: 11. The germline V gene has CDR1 MNHEY and CDR2 SVGAGI.

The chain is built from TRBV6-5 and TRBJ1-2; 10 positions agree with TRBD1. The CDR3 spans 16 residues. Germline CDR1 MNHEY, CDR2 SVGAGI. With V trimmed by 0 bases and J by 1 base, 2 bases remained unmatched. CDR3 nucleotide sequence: TGTGCCAGCAGTTACTCCCGGGACAGGGGTAACTATGGCTACACCTTC. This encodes CASSYSRDRGNYGYTF.

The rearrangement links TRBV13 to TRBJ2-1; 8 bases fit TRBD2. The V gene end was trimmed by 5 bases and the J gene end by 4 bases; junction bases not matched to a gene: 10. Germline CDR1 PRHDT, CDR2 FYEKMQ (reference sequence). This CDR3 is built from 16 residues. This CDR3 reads CASSTAREGRYNEQFF. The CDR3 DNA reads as TGTGCCAGCAGCACAGCACGGGAGGGCCGGTACAATGAGCAGTTCTTC.

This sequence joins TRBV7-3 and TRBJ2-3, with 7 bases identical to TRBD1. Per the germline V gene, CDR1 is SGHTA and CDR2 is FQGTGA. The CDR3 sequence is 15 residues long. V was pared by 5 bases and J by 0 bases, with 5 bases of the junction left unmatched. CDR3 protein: CASSMGQTSTDTQYF. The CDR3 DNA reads TGTGCCAGCAGCATGGGACAGACTAGCACAGATACGCAGTATTTT.